The present entry profiles one T cell receptor beta chain with its context. As yet, its antigen is unknown. The sample is drawn from a study of cytomegalovirus exposure and HLA in healthy donors. The study, taken as a whole, reports: Among TCR beta chains, those listed as cytomegalovirus-associated numbered over 150. It was found in a later analysis that first-cohort TCR clusters tended to co-occur in the 130 or so validation repertoires. The classifier reportedly diagnosed cytomegalovirus status with high specificity and sensitivity.

V lost 1 base and J 11 bases, leaving 12 bases between the germline ends. The CDR3 consists of 13 residues. Per germline, CDR1 SGHTA and CDR2 FQGNSA. Sequencing used immunoSEQ multiplex PCR; TCRdb keeps in-frame clones, though not all of them. The repertoire has 90,000 to 100,000 clones, around 88% of them found once; the top ten carry more than 3%. The TCR originated in a woman aged 30 to 39 in good health and CMV-seronegative. The chain employs TRBV7-2 and TRBJ1-5; D is undetermined. The source material was PBMCs. CDR3 coding DNA: TGTGCCAGCAGCTTAGTGGGCACCTCCGCCCAGCATTTT. Its protein product is CASSLVGTSAQHF.